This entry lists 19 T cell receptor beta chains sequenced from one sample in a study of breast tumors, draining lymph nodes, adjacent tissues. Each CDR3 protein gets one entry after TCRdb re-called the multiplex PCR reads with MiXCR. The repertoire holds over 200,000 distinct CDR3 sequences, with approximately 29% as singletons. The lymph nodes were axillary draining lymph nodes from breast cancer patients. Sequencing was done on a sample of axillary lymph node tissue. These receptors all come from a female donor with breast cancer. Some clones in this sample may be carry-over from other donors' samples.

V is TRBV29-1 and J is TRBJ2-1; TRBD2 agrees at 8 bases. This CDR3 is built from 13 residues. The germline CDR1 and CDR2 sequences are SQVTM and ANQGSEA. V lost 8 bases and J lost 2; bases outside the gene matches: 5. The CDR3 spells CSLTSGAYNEQFF. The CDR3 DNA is TGCAGCTTAACTAGCGGAGCCTACAATGAGCAGTTCTTC.

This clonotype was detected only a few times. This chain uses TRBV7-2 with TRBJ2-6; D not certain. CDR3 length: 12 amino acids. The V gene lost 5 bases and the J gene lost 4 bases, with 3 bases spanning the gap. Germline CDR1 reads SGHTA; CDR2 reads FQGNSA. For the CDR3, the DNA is TGTGCCAGCAGCGGGGGGGCCAACGTCCTGACTTTC. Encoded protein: CASSGGANVLTF.

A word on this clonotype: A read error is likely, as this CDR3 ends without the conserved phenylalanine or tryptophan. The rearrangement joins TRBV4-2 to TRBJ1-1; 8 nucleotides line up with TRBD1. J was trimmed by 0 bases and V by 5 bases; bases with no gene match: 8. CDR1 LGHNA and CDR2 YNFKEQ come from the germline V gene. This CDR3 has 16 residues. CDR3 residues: CASSAPGTGMNTEAFC. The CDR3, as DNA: TGTGCCAGCAGCGCCCCCGGGACAGGAATGAACACTGAAGCTTTCTGT.

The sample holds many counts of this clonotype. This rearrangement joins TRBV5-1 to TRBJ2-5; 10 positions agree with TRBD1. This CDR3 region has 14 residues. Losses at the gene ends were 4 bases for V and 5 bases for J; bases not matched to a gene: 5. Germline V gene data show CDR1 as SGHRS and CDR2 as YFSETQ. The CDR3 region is CASSATGGKETQYF. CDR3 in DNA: TGCGCCAGCAGCGCGACAGGGGGCAAGGAGACCCAGTACTTC.

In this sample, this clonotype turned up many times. Here the CDR3 reads CSAQPVAYGYTF. CDR3 bases: TGCAGTGCCCAGCCGGTGGCCTATGGCTACACCTTC. This chain connects TRBV20-1 to TRBJ1-2; no firm D call. Germline V gene data show CDR1 as DFQATT and CDR2 as SNEGSKA (reference sequence). This CDR3 is built from 12 residues. Trimming removed 6 bases at V and 4 bases at J, with 12 bases between.

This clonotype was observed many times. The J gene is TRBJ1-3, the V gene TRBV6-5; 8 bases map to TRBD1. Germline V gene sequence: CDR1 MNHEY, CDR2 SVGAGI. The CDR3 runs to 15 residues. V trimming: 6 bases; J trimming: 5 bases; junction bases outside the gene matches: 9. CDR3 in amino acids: CASSSAGTGRNTIYF. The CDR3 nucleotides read TGTGCCAGCAGCTCAGCTGGGACAGGAAGAAACACCATATATTTT.

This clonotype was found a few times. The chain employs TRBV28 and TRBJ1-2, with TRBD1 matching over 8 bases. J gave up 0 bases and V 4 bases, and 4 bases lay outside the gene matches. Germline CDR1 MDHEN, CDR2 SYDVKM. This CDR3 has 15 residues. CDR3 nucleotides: TGTGCCAGCAGTTACCCACAGGGGGCTAACTATGGCTACACCTTC. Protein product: CASSYPQGANYGYTF.

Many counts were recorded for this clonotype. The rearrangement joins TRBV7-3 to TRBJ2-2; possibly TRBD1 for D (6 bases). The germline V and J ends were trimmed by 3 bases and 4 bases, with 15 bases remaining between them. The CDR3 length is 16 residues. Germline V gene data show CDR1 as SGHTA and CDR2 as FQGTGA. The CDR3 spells CASSLTTGRPTGELFF. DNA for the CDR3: TGTGCCAGCAGCTTGACGACAGGTCGCCCCACCGGGGAGCTGTTTTTT.

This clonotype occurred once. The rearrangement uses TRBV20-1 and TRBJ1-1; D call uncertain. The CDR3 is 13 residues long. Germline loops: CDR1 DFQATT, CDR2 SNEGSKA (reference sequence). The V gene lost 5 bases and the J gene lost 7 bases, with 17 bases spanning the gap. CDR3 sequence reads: CSALTGGLGEAFF. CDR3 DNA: TGCAGTGCTCTAACTGGAGGGCTGGGTGAAGCTTTCTTT.

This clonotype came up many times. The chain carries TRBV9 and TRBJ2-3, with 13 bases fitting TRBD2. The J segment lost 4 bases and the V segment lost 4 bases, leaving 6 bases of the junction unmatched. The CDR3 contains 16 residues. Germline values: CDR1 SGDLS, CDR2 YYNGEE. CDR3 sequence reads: CASSIGLAGVADTQYF. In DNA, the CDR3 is TGTGCCAGCAGCATAGGACTAGCGGGAGTCGCAGATACGCAGTATTTT.

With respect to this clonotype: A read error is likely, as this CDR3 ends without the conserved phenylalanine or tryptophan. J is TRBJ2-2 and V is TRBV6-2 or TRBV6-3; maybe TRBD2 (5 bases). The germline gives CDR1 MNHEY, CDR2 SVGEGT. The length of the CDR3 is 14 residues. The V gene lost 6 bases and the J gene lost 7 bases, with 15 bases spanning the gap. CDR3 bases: TGTGCCAGCAGGTCACTAGTTACCCACGGGGAGCTGTTTTTG. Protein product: CASRSLVTHGELFL.

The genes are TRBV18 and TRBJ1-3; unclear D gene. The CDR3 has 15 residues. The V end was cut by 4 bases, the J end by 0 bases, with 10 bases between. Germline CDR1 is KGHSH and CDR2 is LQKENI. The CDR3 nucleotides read TGTGCCAGCTCACAGACACCGAGCTCTGGAAACACCATATATTTT. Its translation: CASSQTPSSGNTIYF.

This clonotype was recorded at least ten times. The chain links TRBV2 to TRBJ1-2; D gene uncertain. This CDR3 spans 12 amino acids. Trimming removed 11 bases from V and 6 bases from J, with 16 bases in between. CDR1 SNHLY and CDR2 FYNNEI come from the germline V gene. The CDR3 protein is CAARGSLHGYTF. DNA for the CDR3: TGTGCCGCCCGAGGCAGTTTACATGGCTACACCTTC.

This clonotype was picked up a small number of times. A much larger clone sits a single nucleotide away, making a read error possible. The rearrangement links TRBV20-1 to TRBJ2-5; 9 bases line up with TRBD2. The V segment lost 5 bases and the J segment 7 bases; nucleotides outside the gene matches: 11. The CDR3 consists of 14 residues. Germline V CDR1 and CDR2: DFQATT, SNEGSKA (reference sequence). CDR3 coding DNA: TGCAGTGCTCCGCCCGCGGGAGGGTTGGCGACCCAGTACTTC. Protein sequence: CSAPPAGGLATQYF.

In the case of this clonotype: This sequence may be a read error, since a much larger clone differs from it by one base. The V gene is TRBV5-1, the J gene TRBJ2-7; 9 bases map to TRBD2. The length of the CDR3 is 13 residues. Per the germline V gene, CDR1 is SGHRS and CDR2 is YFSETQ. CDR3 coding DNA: TGCGCCAGCAAACCAGCGGGAGGTGACGACCAGTACTTC. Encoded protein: CASKPAGGDDQYF.

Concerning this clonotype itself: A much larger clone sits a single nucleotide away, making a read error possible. The CDR3 sequence is CASSLKGALGSADTQYF. DNA for the CDR3: TGTGCCAGCAGCTTGAAGGGGGCGTTGGGATCAGCAGATACGCAGTATTTT. J is TRBJ2-3 and V is TRBV5-4, with TRBD1 matching over 7 bases. The trim removed 1 base at V and 4 bases at J, leaving 12 bases unmatched. The germline V gene has CDR1 SGHNT and CDR2 YYREEE (reference sequence). This CDR3 has 17 residues.

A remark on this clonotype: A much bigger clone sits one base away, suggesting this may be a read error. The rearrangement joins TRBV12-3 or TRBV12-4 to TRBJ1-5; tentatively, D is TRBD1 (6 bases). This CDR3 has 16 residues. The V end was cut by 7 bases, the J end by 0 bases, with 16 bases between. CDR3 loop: CASKPGEGDSNQPQHF. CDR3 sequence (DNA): TGTGCCAGCAAGCCTGGGGAGGGGGATAGCAATCAGCCCCAGCATTTT.

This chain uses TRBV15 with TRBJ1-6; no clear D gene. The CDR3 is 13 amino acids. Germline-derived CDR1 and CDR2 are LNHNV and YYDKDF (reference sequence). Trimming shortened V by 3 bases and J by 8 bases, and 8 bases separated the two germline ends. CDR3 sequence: CATSRGIDSPLHF. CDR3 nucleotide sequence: TGTGCCACCAGCAGGGGGATCGATTCACCCCTCCACTTT. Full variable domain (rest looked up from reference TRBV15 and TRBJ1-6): DAMVIQNPRYQVTQFGKPVTLSCSQTLNHNVMYWYQQKSSQAPKLLFHYYDKDFNNEADTPDNFQSRRPNTSFCFLDIRSPGLGDTAMYLCATSRGIDSPLHFGNGTRLTVT.

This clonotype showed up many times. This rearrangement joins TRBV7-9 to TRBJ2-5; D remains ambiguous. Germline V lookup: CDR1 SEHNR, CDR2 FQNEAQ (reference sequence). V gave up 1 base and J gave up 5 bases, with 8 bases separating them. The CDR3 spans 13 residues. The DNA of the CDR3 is TGTGCCAGCAGCTTAGGGGGAATTGAGACCCAGTACTTC. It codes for CASSLGGIETQYF.